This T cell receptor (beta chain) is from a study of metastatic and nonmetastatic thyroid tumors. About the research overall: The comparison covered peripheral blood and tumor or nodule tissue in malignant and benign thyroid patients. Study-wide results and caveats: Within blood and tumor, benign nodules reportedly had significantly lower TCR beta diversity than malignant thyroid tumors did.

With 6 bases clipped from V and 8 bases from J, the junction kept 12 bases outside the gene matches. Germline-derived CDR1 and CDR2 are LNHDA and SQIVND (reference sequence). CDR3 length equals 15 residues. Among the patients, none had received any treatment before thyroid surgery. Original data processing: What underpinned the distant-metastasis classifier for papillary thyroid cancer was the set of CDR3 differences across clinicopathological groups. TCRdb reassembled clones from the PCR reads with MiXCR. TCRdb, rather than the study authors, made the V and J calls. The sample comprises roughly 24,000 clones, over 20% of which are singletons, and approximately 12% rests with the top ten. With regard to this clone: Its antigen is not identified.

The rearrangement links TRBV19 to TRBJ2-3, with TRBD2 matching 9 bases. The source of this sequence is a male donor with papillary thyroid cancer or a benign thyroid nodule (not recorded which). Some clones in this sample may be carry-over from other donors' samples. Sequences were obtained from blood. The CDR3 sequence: CASSPGCGRACTQYF. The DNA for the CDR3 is TGTGCCAGTAGCCCCGGGTGCGGGAGGGCCTGTACGCAGTATTTT.